This T cell receptor beta chain was sequenced in a study of PD-1 blockade in mismatch repair-deficient tumors. About the study: All were previously treated, progressing patients with around eleven mismatch repair-deficient cancer types. General study points: Tumor-resident clones, often absent from pretreatment blood, expanded after pembrolizumab and then contracted.

Concerning this clone itself: What it binds is unknown.

The CDR3 length is 13 residues. V shed 7 bases and J shed 3 bases, with 14 bases lying between them. Germline V gene sequence: CDR1 SGHRS, CDR2 YFSETQ. Every patient had mismatch repair deficiency by PCR or immunohistochemistry. TCR sequencing covered a few patients who responded to pembrolizumab. The assay was immunoSEQ multiplex PCR, and TCRdb's table has in-frame clones only and misses some. This table holds about 25,000 clones, 84% found once. The receptor was isolated from an adult with mismatch repair-deficient cancer. Sequencing used PBMCs, obtained before pembrolizumab treatment. The V and J genes are TRBV5-1 and TRBJ2-7, with a tentative D call TRBD2 (5 bases). CDR3 nucleotide sequence: TGCGCCAGCGGCGAATCCGGGGTCTACGAGCAGTACTTC. Its translation: CASGESGVYEQYF.